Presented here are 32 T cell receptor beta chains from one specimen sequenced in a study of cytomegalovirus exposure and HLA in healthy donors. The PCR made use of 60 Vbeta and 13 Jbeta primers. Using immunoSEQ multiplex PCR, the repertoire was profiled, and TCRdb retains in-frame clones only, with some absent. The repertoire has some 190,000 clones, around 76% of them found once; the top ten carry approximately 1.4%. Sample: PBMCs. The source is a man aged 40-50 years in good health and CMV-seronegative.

CDR3 bases: TGTGCCAGCAGACTCGGGGGGGTCAATGAGCAGTTCTTC. Amino acid sequence: CASRLGGVNEQFF. The J gene is TRBJ2-1, the V gene TRBV6-6; 8 nucleotides line up with TRBD2. The CDR3 has 13 amino acids. The V segment lost 6 bases and the J segment 6 bases; nucleotides outside the gene matches: 4. CDR1 and CDR2 from the germline V gene are MNHNY and SVGAGI (reference sequence).

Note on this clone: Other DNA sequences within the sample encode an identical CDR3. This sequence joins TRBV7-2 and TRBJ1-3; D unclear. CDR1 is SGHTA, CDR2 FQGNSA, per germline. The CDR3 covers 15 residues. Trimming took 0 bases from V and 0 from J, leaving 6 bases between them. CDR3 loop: CASSLAGSSGNTIYF. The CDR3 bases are TGTGCCAGCAGCTTAGCCGGGAGCTCTGGAAACACCATATATTTT.

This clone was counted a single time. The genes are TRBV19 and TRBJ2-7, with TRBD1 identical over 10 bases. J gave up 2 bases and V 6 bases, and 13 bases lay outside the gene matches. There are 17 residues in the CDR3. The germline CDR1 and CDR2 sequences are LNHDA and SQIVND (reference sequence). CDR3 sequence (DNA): TGTGCCAGTAGCAAAACCCGGGACAGGGGTCCCCCCTACGAGCAGTACTTC. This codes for CASSKTRDRGPPYEQYF.

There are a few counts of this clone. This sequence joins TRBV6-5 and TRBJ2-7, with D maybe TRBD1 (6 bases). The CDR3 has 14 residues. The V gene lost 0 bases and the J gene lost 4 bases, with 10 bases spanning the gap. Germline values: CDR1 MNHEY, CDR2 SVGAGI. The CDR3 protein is CASSYSDRTYEQYF. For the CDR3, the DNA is TGTGCCAGCAGTTACTCTGACAGGACATACGAGCAGTACTTC.

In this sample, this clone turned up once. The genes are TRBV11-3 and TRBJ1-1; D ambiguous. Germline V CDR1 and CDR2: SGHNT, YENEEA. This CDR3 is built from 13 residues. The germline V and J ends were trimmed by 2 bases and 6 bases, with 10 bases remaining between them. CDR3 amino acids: CASSLTYKSEAFF. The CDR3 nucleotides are TGTGCCAGCAGCTTAACCTATAAGTCTGAAGCTTTCTTT.

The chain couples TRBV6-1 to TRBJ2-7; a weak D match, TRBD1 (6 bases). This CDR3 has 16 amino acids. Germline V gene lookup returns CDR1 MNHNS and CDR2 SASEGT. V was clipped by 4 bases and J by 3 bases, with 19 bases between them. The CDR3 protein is CASSAPRGTDHYEQYF. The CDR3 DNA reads TGTGCCAGCAGTGCGCCTAGGGGGACGGACCACTACGAGCAGTACTTC.

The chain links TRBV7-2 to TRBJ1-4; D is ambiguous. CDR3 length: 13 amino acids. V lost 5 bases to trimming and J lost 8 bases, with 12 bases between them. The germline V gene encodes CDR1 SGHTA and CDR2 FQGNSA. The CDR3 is CASSVSRQEKLFF. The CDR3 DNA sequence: TGTGCCAGCAGCGTGTCCAGGCAAGAAAAACTGTTTTTT.

The CDR3 loop reads CASSFFPGTREANEQFF. For the CDR3, the DNA is TGCGCCAGCAGCTTTTTCCCCGGGACTAGGGAGGCCAATGAGCAGTTCTTC. The chain links TRBV5-1 to TRBJ2-1, with 8 bases fitting TRBD2. This CDR3 contains 17 residues. Trimming cost V 2 bases and J 6 bases; bases outside gene matches: 13. Germline V gene lookup returns CDR1 SGHRS and CDR2 YFSETQ.

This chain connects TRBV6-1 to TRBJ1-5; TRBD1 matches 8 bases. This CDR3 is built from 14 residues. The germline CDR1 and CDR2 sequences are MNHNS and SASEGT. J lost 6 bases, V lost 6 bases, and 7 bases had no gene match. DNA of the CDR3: TGTGCCAGCAGCCACGGACAGGGAGGTCAGCCCCAGCATTTT. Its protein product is CASSHGQGGQPQHF.

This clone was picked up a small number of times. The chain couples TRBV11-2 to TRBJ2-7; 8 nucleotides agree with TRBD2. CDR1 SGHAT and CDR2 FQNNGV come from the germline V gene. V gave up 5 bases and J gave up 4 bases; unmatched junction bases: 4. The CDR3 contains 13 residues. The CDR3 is CASSPGLGYEQYF. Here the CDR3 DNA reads TGTGCCAGCAGCCCGGGACTAGGGTACGAGCAGTACTTC.

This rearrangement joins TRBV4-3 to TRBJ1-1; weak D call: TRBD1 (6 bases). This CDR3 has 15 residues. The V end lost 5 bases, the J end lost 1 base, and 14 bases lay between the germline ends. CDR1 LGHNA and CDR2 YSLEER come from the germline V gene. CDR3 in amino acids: CASSTQGHRNTEAFF. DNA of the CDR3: TGCGCCAGCAGCACCCAGGGACACCGGAACACTGAAGCTTTCTTT.

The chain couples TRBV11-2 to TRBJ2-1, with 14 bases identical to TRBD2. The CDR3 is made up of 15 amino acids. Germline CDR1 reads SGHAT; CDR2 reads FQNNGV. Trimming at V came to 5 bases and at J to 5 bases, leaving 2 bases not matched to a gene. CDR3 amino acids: CASSTTSGGDNEQFF. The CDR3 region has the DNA TGTGCCAGCAGCACGACTAGCGGGGGGGACAATGAGCAGTTCTTC.

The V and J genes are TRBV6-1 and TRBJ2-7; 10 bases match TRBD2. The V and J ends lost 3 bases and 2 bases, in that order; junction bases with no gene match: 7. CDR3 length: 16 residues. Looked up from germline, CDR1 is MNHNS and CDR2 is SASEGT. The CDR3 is CASSEPASGSPYEQYF. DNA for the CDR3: TGTGCCAGCAGTGAGCCCGCTAGCGGGAGTCCCTACGAGCAGTACTTC.

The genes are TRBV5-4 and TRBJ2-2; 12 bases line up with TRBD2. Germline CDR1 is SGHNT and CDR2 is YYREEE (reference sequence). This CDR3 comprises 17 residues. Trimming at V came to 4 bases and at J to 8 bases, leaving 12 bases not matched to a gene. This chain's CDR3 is CASSPGLAGTFWGELFF. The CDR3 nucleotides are TGTGCCAGCAGCCCTGGACTAGCGGGGACCTTTTGGGGGGAGCTGTTTTTT.

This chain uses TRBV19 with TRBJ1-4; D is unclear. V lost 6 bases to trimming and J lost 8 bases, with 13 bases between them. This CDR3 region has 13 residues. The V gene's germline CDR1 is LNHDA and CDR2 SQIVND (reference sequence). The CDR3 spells CASRKRGGEKLFF. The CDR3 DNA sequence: TGTGCCAGTAGGAAGAGAGGAGGGGAAAAACTGTTTTTT.

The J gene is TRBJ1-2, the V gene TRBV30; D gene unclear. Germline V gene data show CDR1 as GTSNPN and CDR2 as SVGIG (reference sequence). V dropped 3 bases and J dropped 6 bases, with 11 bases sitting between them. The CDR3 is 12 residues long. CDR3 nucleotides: TGTGCCTGGAGCGAGAGGTCCGATGGCTACACCTTC. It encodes CAWSERSDGYTF.

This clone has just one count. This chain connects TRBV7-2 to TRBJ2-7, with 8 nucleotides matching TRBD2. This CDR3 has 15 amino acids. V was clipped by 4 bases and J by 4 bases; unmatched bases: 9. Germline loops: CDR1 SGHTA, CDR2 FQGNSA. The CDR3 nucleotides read TGTGCCAGCAGCTCCCAAGGAGGCGGGGGGTACGAGCAGTACTTC. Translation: CASSSQGGGGYEQYF.

The CDR3 nucleotides are TGTGCCAGCAGCTTAGACTTCGGACAGGGAGAGACCCAGTACTTC. Translated, it gives CASSLDFGQGETQYF. The chain links TRBV11-2 to TRBJ2-5, with 8 bases matching TRBD1. Germline V CDR1 and CDR2: SGHAT, FQNNGV. V trimming: 0 bases; J trimming: 4 bases; junction bases outside the gene matches: 4. This CDR3 has 15 amino acids.

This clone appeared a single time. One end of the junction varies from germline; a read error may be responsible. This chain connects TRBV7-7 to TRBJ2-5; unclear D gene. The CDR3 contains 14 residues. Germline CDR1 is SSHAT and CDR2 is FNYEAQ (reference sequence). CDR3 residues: CASSVQTGEETQYF. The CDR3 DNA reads TGTGCTAGCAGCGTCCAGACCGGAGAAGAGACCCAGTACTTC.

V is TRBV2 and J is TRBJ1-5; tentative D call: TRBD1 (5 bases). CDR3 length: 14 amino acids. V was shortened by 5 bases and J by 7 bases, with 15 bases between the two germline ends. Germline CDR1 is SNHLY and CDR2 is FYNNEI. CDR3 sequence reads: CASSSLRDKQPQHF. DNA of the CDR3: TGTGCCAGCAGTTCCCTCAGGGATAAGCAGCCCCAGCATTTT.

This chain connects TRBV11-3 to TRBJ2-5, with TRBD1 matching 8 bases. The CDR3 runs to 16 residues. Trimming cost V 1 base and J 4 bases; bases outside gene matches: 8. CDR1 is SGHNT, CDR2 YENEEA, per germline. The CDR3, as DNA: TGTGCCAGCAGCTTAGGGGCAGGGGGCCGGTCAGAGACCCAGTACTTC. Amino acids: CASSLGAGGRSETQYF.

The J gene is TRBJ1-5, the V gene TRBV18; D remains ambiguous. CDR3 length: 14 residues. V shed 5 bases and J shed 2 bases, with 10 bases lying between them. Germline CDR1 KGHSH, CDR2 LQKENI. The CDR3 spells CASSYDGGNQPQHF. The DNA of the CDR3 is TGTGCCAGCTCATATGACGGAGGCAATCAGCCCCAGCATTTT. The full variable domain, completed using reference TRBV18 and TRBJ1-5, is NAGVMQNPRHLVRRRGQEARLRCSPMKGHSHVYWYRQLPEEGLKFMVYLQKENIIDESGMPKERFSAEFPKEGPSILRIQQVVRGDSAAYFCASSYDGGNQPQHFGDGTRLSIL.

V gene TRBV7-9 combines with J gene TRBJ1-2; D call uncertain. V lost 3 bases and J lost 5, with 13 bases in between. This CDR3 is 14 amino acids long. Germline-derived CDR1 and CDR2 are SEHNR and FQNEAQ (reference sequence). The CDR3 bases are TGTGCCAGCAGCTTTGGGGAGACGGGGTATGGCTACACCTTC. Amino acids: CASSFGETGYGYTF.

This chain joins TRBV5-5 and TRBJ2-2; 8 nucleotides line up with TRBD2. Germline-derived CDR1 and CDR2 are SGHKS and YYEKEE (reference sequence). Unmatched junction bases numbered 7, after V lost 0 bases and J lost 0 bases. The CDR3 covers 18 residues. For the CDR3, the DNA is TGTGCCAGCAGCTTGGTCCGGGGGGGGTACGCGAACACCGGGGAGCTGTTTTTT. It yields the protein CASSLVRGGYANTGELFF.

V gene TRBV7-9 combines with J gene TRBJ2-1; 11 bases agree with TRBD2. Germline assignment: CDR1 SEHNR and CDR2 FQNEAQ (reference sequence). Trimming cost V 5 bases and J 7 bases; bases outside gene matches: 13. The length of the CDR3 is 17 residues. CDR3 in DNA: TGTGCCAGCAGCGACAGACTAGCGGGACCTTGGGGGAATGAGCAGTTCTTC. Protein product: CASSDRLAGPWGNEQFF.

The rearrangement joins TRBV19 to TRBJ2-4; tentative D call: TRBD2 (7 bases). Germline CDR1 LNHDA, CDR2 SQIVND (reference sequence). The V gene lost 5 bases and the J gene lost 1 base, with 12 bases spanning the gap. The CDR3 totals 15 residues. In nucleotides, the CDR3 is TGTGCCAGTAGTTCCGGGGGGCAGGCCAAAAACATTCAGTACTTC. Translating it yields CASSSGGQAKNIQYF.

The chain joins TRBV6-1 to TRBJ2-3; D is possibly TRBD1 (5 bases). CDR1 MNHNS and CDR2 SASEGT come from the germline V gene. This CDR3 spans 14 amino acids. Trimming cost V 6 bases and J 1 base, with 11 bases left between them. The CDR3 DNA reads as TGTGCCAGCAGCCCCGTACAGGGCACAGATACGCAGTATTTT. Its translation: CASSPVQGTDTQYF.

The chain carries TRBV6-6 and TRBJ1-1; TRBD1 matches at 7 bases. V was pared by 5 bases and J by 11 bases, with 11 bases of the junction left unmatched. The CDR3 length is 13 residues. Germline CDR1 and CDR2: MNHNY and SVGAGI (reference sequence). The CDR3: CASSLGGGRWAFF. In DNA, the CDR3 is TGTGCCAGCAGTCTCGGAGGGGGCCGTTGGGCTTTCTTT.

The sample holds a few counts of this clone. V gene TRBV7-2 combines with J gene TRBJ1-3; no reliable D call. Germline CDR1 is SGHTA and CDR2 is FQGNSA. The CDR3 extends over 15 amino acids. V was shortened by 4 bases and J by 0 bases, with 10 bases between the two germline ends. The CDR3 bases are TGTGCCAGCAGCTCCTACAGTTTCTCTGGAAACACCATATATTTT. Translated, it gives CASSSYSFSGNTIYF.

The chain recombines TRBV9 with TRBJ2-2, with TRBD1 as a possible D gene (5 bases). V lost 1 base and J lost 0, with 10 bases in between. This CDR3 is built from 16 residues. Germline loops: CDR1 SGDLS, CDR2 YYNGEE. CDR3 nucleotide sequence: TGTGCCAGCAGCGTAAGGGGTGACGCGAACACCGGGGAGCTGTTTTTT. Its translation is CASSVRGDANTGELFF. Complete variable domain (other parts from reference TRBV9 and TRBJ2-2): DSGVTQTPKHLITATGQRVTLRCSPRSGDLSVYWYQQSLDQGLQFLIQYYNGEERAKGNILERFSAQQFPDLHSELNLSSLELGDSALYFCASSVRGDANTGELFFGEGSRLTVL.

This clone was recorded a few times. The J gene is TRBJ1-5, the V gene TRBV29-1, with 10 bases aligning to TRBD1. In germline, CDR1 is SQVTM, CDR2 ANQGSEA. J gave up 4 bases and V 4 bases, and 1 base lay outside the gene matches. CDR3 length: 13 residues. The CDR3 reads CSVGDRGNQPQHF. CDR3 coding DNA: TGCAGCGTTGGGGACAGGGGAAATCAGCCCCAGCATTTT.

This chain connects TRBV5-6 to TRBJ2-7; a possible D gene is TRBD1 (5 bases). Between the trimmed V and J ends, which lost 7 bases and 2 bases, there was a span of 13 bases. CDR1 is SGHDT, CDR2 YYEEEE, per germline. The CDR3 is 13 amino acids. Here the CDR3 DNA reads TGTGCCAGCTTTACCCAGGGAACCTACGAGCAGTACTTC. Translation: CASFTQGTYEQYF.